Listed below are T cell receptor beta chains from one sample, sequenced in a study of a mutant IDH1 vaccine in newly diagnosed glioma. Sequencing used immunoSEQ multiplex PCR; TCRdb keeps in-frame clones, though not all of them. The sample shows 60,000 to 75,000 clones, 75% to 85% of them seen only once. The specimen comprised PBMCs, sampled from a glioma patient treated with radiotherapy, temozolomide or both. The receptors stem from a man between 45 and 60 years old with glioma. CDR3s include the opening cysteine and the closing phenylalanine or tryptophan. D genes are given only for firm matches. Not all rows give a size; the values are once, few, many and, for expanded clones, a class.

>NA|TRBJ2-3|15|TRBV27|NA
TGTGCCAGCAGTTTAAATGGGGGTAGCACAGATACGCAGTATTTT
CASSLNGGSTDTQYF
>NA|TRBJ2-3|15|TRBV5-1|NA
TGCGCCAGCAGCTTGGACAGGGTTAGCACAGATACGCAGTATTTT
CASSLDRVSTDTQYF
>NA|TRBJ2-2|16|TRBV7-2|NA
TGTGCCAGCAGCTTAAACGGGGGCTTTAACACCGGGGAGCTGTTTTTT
CASSLNGGFNTGELFF
>NA|TRBJ1-5|14|TRBV7-8|TRBD1
TGTGCCAGCAGCACCAGACAGGGGGCGAGGCCCCAGCATTTT
CASSTRQGARPQHF
>NA|TRBJ1-6|16|TRBV14|NA
TGTGCCAGCAGCCCGCTGTCAACCCATATCCTCTCACCCCTCCACTTT
CASSPLSTHILSPLHF
>NA|TRBJ2-2|16|TRBV28|TRBD1
TGTGCCAGCAGTTTAGTTACAGGGGTAGGGACCGGGGAGCTGTTTTTT
CASSLVTGVGTGELFF
>NA|TRBJ2-1|14|TRBV18|NA
TGTGCCAGCTCACCAGTGGGACGGGGCACAGAGCAGTTCTTC
CASSPVGRGTEQFF
>NA|TRBJ1-1|12|TRBV6-1|NA
TGTGCCAGCCATCAGGAGAACACTGAAGCTTTCTTT
CASHQENTEAFF
>NA|TRBJ2-7|14|TRBV6-1|NA
TGTGCCAGCAAGAACTTCCCGAGCTCCTACGAGCAGTACTTC
CASKNFPSSYEQYF
>once|TRBJ2-2|14|TRBV7-9|NA
TGTGCCAGCAGCTTACAGGGTAATCCCGGGGAGCTGTTTTTT
CASSLQGNPGELFF
>NA|TRBJ1-1|16|TRBV9|TRBD1
TGTGCCAGCAGCCTGGGACAGGGGGGGGTGAACACTGAAGCTTTCTTT
CASSLGQGGVNTEAFF
>NA|TRBJ2-7|14|TRBV9|NA
TGTGCCAGCAGCGTAGGTGGAGGCCGAGACGAGCAGTACTTC
CASSVGGGRDEQYF
>NA|TRBJ1-1|12|TRBV7-9|NA
TGTGCCAGCAGCTTAGACACAGGGCCAGCTTTCTTT
CASSLDTGPAFF
>NA|TRBJ1-3|16|TRBV4-3|NA
TGCGCCAGCAGCCAAGGCGAAAACAACTCTGGAAACACCATATATTTT
CASSQGENNSGNTIYF
>NA|TRBJ2-1|15|TRBV2|NA
TGTGCCAGCAGTGCGAGGGGGAGCTCCTACAATGAGCAGTTCTTC
CASSARGSSYNEQFF
>NA|TRBJ2-7|15|TRBV30|NA
TGTGCCGGTCGAGTTGTGGGGACCTCGACTCTCGAGCAGTACTTC
CAGRVVGTSTLEQYF
>few|TRBJ2-7|15|TRBV5-1|NA
TGCGCCAGCAGCTCGACCCTCTACGGAGCCTACGAGCAGTACTTC
CASSSTLYGAYEQYF
>once|TRBJ2-7|15|TRBV7-9|TRBD1
TGTGCCAGCAGCTGGGGGACAGGGTTGGGTACGGAGCAGTACTTC
CASSWGTGLGTEQYF